Presented here are 21 T cell receptor beta chains from one specimen sequenced in a study of CXCR3-negative and CXCR3-positive naive CD8 T cells. UMI-labeled TRB cDNA libraries were prepared by 5' RACE. TCRdb reanalyzed the 5' RACE reads and collapses them to one entry per CDR3 protein, without DNA. The data show about 150,000 distinct CDR3 sequences, and the top ten clones hold 0.25% to 0.35%. General observations from the study: CXCR3-positive naive cells carried more hydrophobic TRB CDR3s than CXCR3-negative naive cells did.

Their target antigens are unknown. What was sequenced was naive CXCR3+ CD8+ T cells from blood. As for subset: CD45RO-CCR7+CD27+CD95- naive CD8+ T cells expressing CXCR3 (TNR3+). Every receptor here comes from a human donor in good health. Some clones in this sample may be carry-over from other donors' samples.

The gene calls are TRBV7-6 and TRBJ2-1; without DNA, the TCRdb call of TRBD2 cannot be checked. The germline V gene encodes CDR1 SGHVS and CDR2 FNYEAQ. This CDR3 contains 19 residues. The CDR3 sequence: CASSLVHEIPSGGTNEQFF.

The V gene is TRBV6-5, the J gene TRBJ1-4. CDR3 length: 14 amino acids. CDR1 MNHEY and CDR2 SVGAGI come from the germline V gene. CDR3 protein: CASSYSEGSEKLFF.

The chain uses TRBV7-2 and TRBJ2-1. Per germline, CDR1 SGHTA and CDR2 FQGNSA. The CDR3 is made up of 15 amino acids. CDR3 amino acids: CASSPTGAANNEQFF.

The V and J genes are TRBV12-5 and TRBJ2-3; TCRdb outputs TRBD2, but without DNA this stays unchecked. There are 17 residues in the CDR3. Germline V lookup: CDR1 LGHNT, CDR2 FRNRAP. The CDR3 here is CASGPPTSGDLSDTQYF.

The rearrangement joins TRBV4-1 to TRBJ1-2; without DNA, the TCRdb call of TRBD1 cannot be checked. The CDR3 is 15 residues long. From germline, CDR1 is MGHRA and CDR2 YSYEKL. The CDR3 loop is CASSPKWGTNYGYTF.

This chain uses TRBV5-1 with TRBJ1-2; the TRBD1 assignment by TCRdb is unverifiable without DNA. This CDR3 region has 13 residues. Germline V CDR1 and CDR2: SGHRS, YFSETQ. The CDR3 protein is CASSYGTGDGYTF.

The CDR3 spells CASISGKVLDTQYF. The chain is built from TRBV28 and TRBJ2-3; TCRdb lists TRBD2, though no DNA is available to test this call. Looked up from germline, CDR1 is MDHEN and CDR2 is SYDVKM. The CDR3 sequence is 14 residues long.

This chain uses TRBV7-6 with TRBJ2-1; TCRdb designates TRBD2, a call that cannot be tested without DNA. This CDR3 has 13 residues. Germline CDR1 and CDR2: SGHVS and FNYEAQ. This chain's CDR3 is CASSLLAGYEQFF.

J is TRBJ2-7 and V is TRBV29-1; TCRdb names TRBD2, which stays unverified in the absence of DNA. The germline gives CDR1 SQVTM, CDR2 ANQGSEA. The CDR3 is made up of 13 amino acids. CDR3 sequence: CSGRTSGGYEQYF.

The CDR3 reads CSARDYATGYEQYF. The gene calls are TRBV20-1 and TRBJ2-7. CDR1 DFQATT and CDR2 SNEGSKA come from the germline V gene (reference sequence). The CDR3 covers 14 residues.

The V call is TRBV7-6, the J call TRBJ1-1; lacking DNA, the TRBD1 call made by TCRdb goes unchecked. There are 15 residues in the CDR3. The germline V gene has CDR1 SGHVS and CDR2 FNYEAQ. CDR3 residues: CASSLGQGGGTEAFF.

The chain is built from TRBV3-1 and TRBJ2-1; TCRdb gives TRBD2 as the D gene, but with no DNA this cannot be confirmed. Germline loops: CDR1 LGHDT, CDR2 YNNKEL (reference sequence). The CDR3 totals 17 residues. This CDR3 is CASSPLAGELSYNEQFF.

The rearrangement uses TRBV10-1 and TRBJ2-1. Germline V gene data show CDR1 as WNHNN and CDR2 as SYGVQD (reference sequence). The CDR3 is 14 amino acids. This chain's CDR3 is CASSESASIDEQFF.

The genes are TRBV28 and TRBJ2-5; TCRdb's D call of TRBD2 is untestable without DNA. The CDR3 has 18 amino acids. Germline V gene data show CDR1 as MDHEN and CDR2 as SYDVKM. The CDR3 region is CASSLLRPGGSPQETQYF.

The V call is TRBV2, the J call TRBJ2-7. The CDR3 runs 17 residues. CDR1 is SNHLY and CDR2 is FYNNEI in the germline V gene. This chain's CDR3 is CASILDSFRESRDEQYF. Drawing the rest from reference TRBV2 and TRBJ2-7, the complete variable domain is EPEVTQTPSHQVTQMGQEVILRCVPISNHLYFYWYRQILGQKVEFLVSFYNNEISEKSEIFDDQFSVERPDGSNFTLKIRSTKLEDSAMYFCASILDSFRESRDEQYFGPGTRLTVT.

This rearrangement joins TRBV7-9 to TRBJ2-7; the D call from TCRdb, TRBD1, cannot be confirmed without DNA. This CDR3 contains 14 residues. CDR1 SEHNR and CDR2 FQNEAQ come from the germline V gene (reference sequence). The CDR3 sequence is CASSLRDGPYEQYF.

The chain uses TRBV3-1 and TRBJ2-1; checking the TCRdb D call of TRBD2 is not possible without DNA. Per the germline V gene, CDR1 is LGHDT and CDR2 is YNNKEL (reference sequence). The CDR3 is 16 residues long. The CDR3 region is CASSKVSLKKSNEQFF.

This rearrangement joins TRBV4-1 to TRBJ2-7; TCRdb lists TRBD1, though no DNA is available to test this call. CDR3 length: 15 residues. Germline assignment: CDR1 MGHRA and CDR2 YSYEKL. The CDR3 sequence: CASSQDRGDSYEQYF.

The CDR3 spells CASSLAANTGELFF. The V gene is TRBV12-3 or TRBV12-4, the J gene TRBJ2-2. The CDR3 contains 14 residues.

This chain connects TRBV5-1 to TRBJ2-7; the D gene TCRdb calls, TRBD2, cannot be checked with no DNA. The germline V gene encodes CDR1 SGHRS and CDR2 YFSETQ. The CDR3 extends over 16 amino acids. The CDR3 reads CASLLTGPSTSYEQYF.

This rearrangement joins TRBV6-6 to TRBJ1-6. This CDR3 has 13 amino acids. CDR1 is MNHNY, CDR2 SVGAGI, per germline (reference sequence). This CDR3 is CASSFPQASPLHF.